These T cell receptor beta chains were read from a single sample in a study of identical twins. TCRdb used MiXCR to reprocess the 5' RACE reads, holding one entry per CDR3 protein. The sample includes approximately 700,000 distinct CDR3 sequences, 5.5% to 6.5% of them seen just once. The specimen was naive T cells sorted from blood. Receptors originate from a young man in good health. CDR3s include the opening cysteine and the closing phenylalanine or tryptophan. A D gene is named only where the DNA matches it firmly. Expanded clones are given a class, and other clones once, few, many or no size at all.

TRBV6-5	.	TRBD2	TRBJ2-1	CASGSSGRRYNEQFF	TGTGCCAGCGGTTCAAGCGGGAGGAGGTACAATGAGCAGTTCTTC
TRBV5-1	.	TRBD1	TRBJ2-2	CASSLRDSYTGELFF	TGCGCCAGCAGCTTGCGGGACAGTTACACCGGGGAGCTGTTTTTT
TRBV10-3	few	.	TRBJ2-2	CAISESGTTGLGELFF	TGTGCCATCAGTGAGTCGGGGACAACAGGTTTAGGGGAGCTGTTTTTT
TRBV28	many	.	TRBJ2-3	CATRDIDFTDTQYF	TGTGCCACCCGGGACATCGATTTCACAGATACGCAGTATTTT
TRBV12-3/TRBV12-4	many	.	TRBJ2-2	CASSPPRTGELFF	TGTGCCAGCAGCCCACCCCGCACCGGGGAGCTGTTTTTT
TRBV6-2/TRBV6-3	.	TRBD1	TRBJ2-6	CASSSNTGAGANVLTF	TGTGCCAGCAGTTCCAATACAGGGGCTGGGGCCAACGTCCTGACTTTC
TRBV11-2	.	TRBD2	TRBJ2-1	CASSFGLAGGNDEQFF	TGTGCCAGCAGCTTCGGACTAGCGGGAGGGAACGATGAGCAGTTCTTC
TRBV20-1	.	TRBD2	TRBJ2-3	CSASEGRLAGDFRTDTQYF	TGCAGTGCTAGTGAGGGCAGACTAGCGGGAGACTTCCGCACAGATACGCAGTATTTT
TRBV5-1	.	TRBD2	TRBJ2-1	CASSLVLAVYNEQFF	TGCGCCAGCAGCTTGGTTCTAGCGGTGTACAATGAGCAGTTCTTC
TRBV5-1	many	TRBD2	TRBJ2-4	CASKAGPKNIQYF	TGCGCCAGCAAAGCGGGACCGAAAAACATTCAGTACTTC